This is a list of T cell receptor beta chains from one sample in a study of CD8 T cells in Susac syndrome. TCRdb re-derived calls from the immunoSEQ multiplex PCR reads in MiXCR, one entry per CDR3 protein. The sample lists around 45,000 distinct CDR3 sequences, around 93% seen once, with around 0.38% in the top ten. Sequencing was carried out using CD8+ T cells from PBMCs. All receptors derive from a human donor in good health. CDR3s include the opening cysteine and the closing phenylalanine or tryptophan. A D gene is named only where the DNA matches it firmly. A row's size may be missing; if present it is once, few, many or a size class.

j_gene | abundance | d_gene | v_gene | CDR3nt | CDR3aa
TRBJ2-1 | . | TRBD1 | TRBV29-1 | TGCAGCATTAAGACAGGGGTCACCTCCTACAATGAGCAGTTCTTC | CSIKTGVTSYNEQFF
TRBJ1-1 | . | TRBD1 | TRBV5-6 | TGTGCCAGCAGGGGACAGGGGGTAACTGAAGCTTTCTTT | CASRGQGVTEAFF
TRBJ1-2 | . | TRBD1 | TRBV2 | TGTGCCGGGACAGGGGCCGATGGCTACACCTTC | CAGTGADGYTF
TRBJ2-2 | . | . | TRBV7-9 | TGTGCCAGCACCCCTCTTCCCCCCAGCTCCACCGGGGAGCTGTTTTTT | CASTPLPPSSTGELFF
TRBJ2-7 | . | . | TRBV10-2 | TGCGCCAGCAGAGATTACAGGGTTTCTTCCTACGAGCAGTACTTC | CASRDYRVSSYEQYF
TRBJ1-5 | . | TRBD1 | TRBV6-2/TRBV6-3 | TGTGCCAGCAGCCCCCGGGACAGAACTAATCAGCCCCAGCATTTT | CASSPRDRTNQPQHF
TRBJ2-5 | . | . | TRBV7-9 | TGTGCCAGCAGCTCTCGGGAGTTCCGACAAGAGACCCAGTACTTC | CASSSREFRQETQYF
TRBJ2-7 | . | TRBD2 | TRBV20-1 | TGCAGTGCTAGAGTTAAGACTAGCGTCACCCCCTACGAGCAGTACTTC | CSARVKTSVTPYEQYF
TRBJ1-2 | . | . | TRBV4-1 | TGCGCCAGCAGCCAAGAAGGTAGCTATGGCTACACCTTC | CASSQEGSYGYTF
TRBJ2-1 | once | TRBD2 | TRBV11-2 | TGTGCCAGCAGCTCGAAGACTAGCGGGAGGGCCGATGAGCAGTTCTTC | CASSSKTSGRADEQFF
TRBJ1-1 | . | . | TRBV6-5 | TGTGCCAGCAGTTATGGGACTGAAGCTTTCTTT | CASSYGTEAFF
TRBJ2-2 | few | . | TRBV6-5 | TGTGCCAGCAGTTCGGGCCGAGCAGGGGGGCCTAACACCGGGGAGCTGTTTTTT | CASSSGRAGGPNTGELFF
TRBJ1-1 | . | . | TRBV2 | TGTGCCAGCAGTGGACCGGTCCCCCAGAACACTGAAGCTTTCTTT | CASSGPVPQNTEAFF
TRBJ1-1 | . | . | TRBV29-1 | TGCAGCGTTGATCTGAGGTTTGAAGCTTTCTTT | CSVDLRFEAFF
TRBJ2-3 | . | TRBD2 | TRBV28 | TGTGCTAGCCTCACAGCGGGAGTCTTGGATACGCAGTATTTT | CASLTAGVLDTQYF
TRBJ2-7 | . | TRBD1 | TRBV4-3 | TGCGCCAGCAGCCAGCGGGACAGGGGTTACGAGCAGTACTTC | CASSQRDRGYEQYF
TRBJ2-7 | . | TRBD1 | TRBV5-6 | TGTGCCAGCAGCTGGGGTCATTGGGACAGGGGGACCTACGAGCAGTACTTC | CASSWGHWDRGTYEQYF
TRBJ2-2 | . | . | TRBV19 | TGTGCCAGTAGGGGAACCGGGGAGCTGTTTTTT | CASRGTGELFF
TRBJ2-2 | . | . | TRBV12-3/TRBV12-4 | TGTGCCAGCAGTTTCGAAGTGACTAACACCGGGGAGCTGTTTTTT | CASSFEVTNTGELFF
TRBJ1-3 | . | . | TRBV2 | TGTGCCAGCTGGATCTCTGGAAACACCATATATTTT | CASWISGNTIYF
TRBJ2-1 | . | TRBD2 | TRBV6-2/TRBV6-3 | TGTGCCAGCAGTTTACAATTGCTCTCAGGACTAGCGGGCTTTGAGCAGTTCTTC | CASSLQLLSGLAGFEQFF
TRBJ2-7 | . | . | TRBV4-1 | TGCGCCAGCAGCCAAATTAGACAGTCCTACGAGCAGTACTTC | CASSQIRQSYEQYF
TRBJ2-7 | . | . | TRBV6-2/TRBV6-3 | TGTGCCAGCAGTTACCGGGACACCTACGAGCAGTACTTC | CASSYRDTYEQYF
TRBJ2-1 | . | . | TRBV29-1 | TGCAGCGTTGAAAATAGCTGGAGTCGTACCTACAATGAGCAGTTCTTC | CSVENSWSRTYNEQFF
TRBJ2-2 | . | TRBD1 | TRBV23-1 | TGCGCCAGCAGTACCGGGACAGGGGCCACCGGGGAGCTGTTTTTT | CASSTGTGATGELFF
TRBJ2-7 | . | TRBD2 | TRBV7-9 | TGTGCCAGCAGCCCGTCTAGCGGCTACGAGCAGTACTTC | CASSPSSGYEQYF
TRBJ1-1 | . | . | TRBV6-2/TRBV6-3 | TGTGCCAGCACTTTCGGGGTGAACACTGAAGCTTTCTTT | CASTFGVNTEAFF
TRBJ2-7 | . | . | TRBV11-2 | TGTGCCAGCAGCCCTCGCGGACAGATAATTTCCTACGAGCAGTACTTC | CASSPRGQIISYEQYF
TRBJ2-1 | few | TRBD2 | TRBV6-5 | TGTGCCAGCAGTCTAGCGGGTGAAGCCTACAATGAGCAGTTCTTC | CASSLAGEAYNEQFF
TRBJ2-7 | . | . | TRBV7-9 | TGTGCCAGCAGCTCCACCCCCCCCGAGCAGTACTTC | CASSSTPPEQYF
TRBJ2-5 | . | TRBD1 | TRBV6-5 | TGTGCCAGCAGTTCCGGGACAGGGGGTTGGATACAAGAGACCCAGTACTTC | CASSSGTGGWIQETQYF
TRBJ2-2 | . | . | TRBV4-3 | TGCGCCAGCAGCCAAGATAGGTCGGCAGAGTACACCGGGGAGCTGTTTTTT | CASSQDRSAEYTGELFF
TRBJ2-1 | . | . | TRBV5-1 | TGCGCCAGCAGCTCCAGGGTCACAACCTACAATGAGCAGTTCTTC | CASSSRVTTYNEQFF